This T cell receptor beta chain emerged from a study of beta chain features in type 1 diabetes (dated by TCRdb to 2016 to 2019). About the full investigation: Mean age, gender distribution, total cell number and subset yield did not differ between patients and healthy donors. Across all samples, approximately 100 million sorted cells were examined, and cell number per subset correlated strongly with RNA yield. In the study, TCRB repertoires of sorted circulating CD4+ T cell subsets from recently diagnosed type 1 diabetes patients were compared with those of matched healthy donors. Regulatory and stem cell-like memory subsets were isolated from only 8 patients and about eight healthy donors, whereas naive and central memory subsets came from all 30 or so donors.

This clone has more than one count but fewer than ten. This receptor's antigen is unknown. No quality values exist for individual bases; no much larger clone is one base distant. Results the study describes overall, beyond this receptor: Only small numbers of individuals were included in the HLA sub-analyses, which left unresolved whether HLA type had any influence on TCRB rearrangement. Naive, central memory and regulatory TCRB repertoires appeared to be more similar among patients than among healthy donors. Sequencing cDNA rather than genomic DNA could over-represent highly expressing activated cells, although activation and CD3 levels did not differ between groups. Shorter templates might be favored by PCR, yet because patient and control samples were amplified and corrected together, any such skew would affect both groups equally. Type 1 diabetes patients showed a moderate but significant shortening of TCRB CDR3 length in all four CD4+ subsets. Fewer insertions and more nucleotide deletions at VDJ recombination sites were observed in patients with type 1 diabetes, implying thymic rearrangement abnormalities.

The germline V gene encodes CDR1 DFQATT and CDR2 SNEGSKA (reference sequence). From the cysteine up to the phenylalanine, the CDR3 has a length of 11 residues. Here the CDR3 DNA is all that survives: 33 bases in frame from base 1. The germline V end is reduced by 6 bases and the J end by 8 bases; junction bases left unmatched: 6. All of the isolated RNA was reverse transcribed with the High Capacity cDNA Reverse Transcription Kit, so expressed TCRB transcripts were sequenced. Deep immunoSEQ sequencing was performed on naive, central memory and regulatory T cell samples, with an average of about 3.6 million total reads per sample. After sorted cells were lysed in RLT buffer, RNA was extracted with DNase-treated RNeasy Micro or Mini kits, with the choice depending on cell number. Each cell subset was processed separately to prevent cross-contamination, with patient and healthy donor samples processed together. Using the immunoSEQ multiplex PCR, TCRB sequences were amplified from cDNA into 87-bp fragments spanning the CDR3 region. The amplicons were sequenced using the Illumina HiSeq platform. The original methods were these. Synthetic template baselines were used to correct PCR bias computationally, reads within Hamming distance 2 were collapsed, and singletons that could not be merged were discarded. Reads were aligned against IMGT so that V, D and J genes, CDR3 length and insertions or deletions at six rearrangement sites could be assigned. Within each subset, clonotype counts were normalized to the number of sorted cells before true diversity and Gini coefficients were calculated with the tcR R package. The overlap coefficient, calculated on TCRB nucleotide sequences, was used to quantify repertoire sharing. Not all clones reach the TCRdb copy of this immuneACCESS table, which keeps in-frame sequences only. Checked studies attribute under half of the gap to unresolved V genes and leave the rest unexplained. That table is the source of V, J and clone size, and D and trimming were worked out from the DNA. This sample holds approximately 140,000 clones; 6.9% were observed only once. The ten top clones hold 1.1% to 1.5% of the sample.

A single peripheral blood draw of approximately 110 mL on average was collected from each donor into heparinised tubes. Naive, central memory, regulatory and stem cell-like memory CD4+ T cells were sorted on a BD FACSAria II using a panel including CD45RO, CCR7, CD25, CD127, CD95 and CD27. All sorted populations exceeded 98% purity. PBMCs were separated immediately by Lymphoprep density gradient centrifugation and were stained directly, without being cultured. To minimize batch effects, samples were stained and sorted in pairs, one healthy donor with one patient per experiment. The sequencing input was central memory CD4+ T cells from blood. The clonotype was recovered from a woman aged 25 to 39 in good health. The chain is encoded by TRBV20-1 joined to TRBJ1-1; TRBD1 fits 7 bases in the junction. The DNA sequence reads TGCAGTGCGCTCAGACAGGGCGAAGCTTTCTTT. The translation is CSALRQGEAFF.